This T cell receptor (beta chain) was retrieved from a study of T cell changes during pregnancy in multiple sclerosis. TCRdb's copy holds only in-frame clones and misses some; the assay was immunoSEQ multiplex PCR. The sample consists of more than 45,000 clones, 88% of them appearing once. This clone was seen a handful of times. Germline V gene sequence: CDR1 GTSNPN, CDR2 SVGIG (reference sequence). CDR3 length: 12 amino acids. The V gene lost 2 bases and the J gene lost 4 bases, with 9 bases spanning the gap. Material: CD4+ T cells from peripheral blood mononuclear cells, obtained in the second trimester of pregnancy. This chain connects TRBV30 to TRBJ2-7; no firm D call. This clonotype originated in a female donor with multiple sclerosis, enrolled in a pregnancy study. In nucleotides, the CDR3 is TGTGCCTGGAGTTTATCGGTGTACGAGCAGTACTTC. It translates to CAWSLSVYEQYF.